The clone carrying this TCR beta chain was observed a few times. Its antigen is undetermined. This entry belongs to a study of blood T cells in healthy people across ages. Study conclusions and caveats: While age rose, TCR beta diversity per million T cells dropped in a roughly linear way.

After removal of 5 bases from V and 4 bases from J, the junction contained 3 bases not matched to a gene. Germline assignment: CDR1 DFQATT and CDR2 SNEGSKA (reference sequence). The CDR3 is 12 residues long. It was with a sample-barcoded 5' primer and a J-beta primer mix that a second PCR of roughly 6 to 12 cycles was run. Every molecule of cDNA carried a tag from a template-switch adaptor with 12 random nucleotides. TCRdb itself ran the 5' RACE reads through MiXCR, one entry per CDR3 protein. The sample includes 750,000 to 950,000 distinct CDR3 sequences, about 53% seen only once; the top ten take around 41%.

The chain couples TRBV20-1 to TRBJ2-3; 7 bases map to TRBD2. Material: blood. The receptor was isolated from a man at least 80 years old in good health. The CDR3 here is CSAGAGSDTQYF. The CDR3 DNA reads as TGCAGTGCTGGAGCGGGATCAGATACGCAGTATTTT.